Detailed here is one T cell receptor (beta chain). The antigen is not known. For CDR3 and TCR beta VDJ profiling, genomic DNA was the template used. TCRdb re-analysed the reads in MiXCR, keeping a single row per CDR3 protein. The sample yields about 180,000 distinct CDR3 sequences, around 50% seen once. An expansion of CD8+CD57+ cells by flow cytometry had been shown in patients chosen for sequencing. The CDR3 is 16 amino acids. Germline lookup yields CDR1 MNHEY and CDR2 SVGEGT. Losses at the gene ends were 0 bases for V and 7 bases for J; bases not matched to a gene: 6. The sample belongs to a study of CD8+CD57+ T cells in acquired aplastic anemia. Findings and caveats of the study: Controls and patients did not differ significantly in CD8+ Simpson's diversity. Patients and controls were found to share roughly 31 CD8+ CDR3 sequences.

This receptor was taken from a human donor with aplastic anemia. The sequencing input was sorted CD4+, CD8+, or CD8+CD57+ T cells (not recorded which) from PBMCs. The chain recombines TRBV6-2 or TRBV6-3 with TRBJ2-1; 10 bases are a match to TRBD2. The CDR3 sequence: CASSYSAGGPGNEQFF. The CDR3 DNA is TGTGCCAGCAGTTACTCAGCGGGAGGGCCAGGGAATGAGCAGTTCTTC.